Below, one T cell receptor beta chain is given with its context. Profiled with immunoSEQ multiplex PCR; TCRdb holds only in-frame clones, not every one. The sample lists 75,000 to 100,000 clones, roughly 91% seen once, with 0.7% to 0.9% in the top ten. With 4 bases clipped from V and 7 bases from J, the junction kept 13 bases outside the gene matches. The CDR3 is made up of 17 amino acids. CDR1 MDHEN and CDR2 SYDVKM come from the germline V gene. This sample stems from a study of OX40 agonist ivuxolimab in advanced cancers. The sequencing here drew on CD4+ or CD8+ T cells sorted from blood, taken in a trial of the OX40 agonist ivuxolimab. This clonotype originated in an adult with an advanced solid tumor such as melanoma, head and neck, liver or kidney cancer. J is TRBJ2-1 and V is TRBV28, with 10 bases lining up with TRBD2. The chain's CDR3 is CASSWAAGGPSQNEQFF. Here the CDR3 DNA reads TGTGCCAGCAGTTGGGCAGCGGGAGGGCCGTCTCAGAATGAGCAGTTCTTC.